The present T cell receptor beta chain was sequenced within a study of blood T cells in healthy people across ages. Points from the study as a whole: Using unsorted PBMCs precluded a conclusive naive versus antigen-experienced comparison. Any changes in expanded clonotypes were possibly confounded, as donor CMV status remained unknown.

The CDR3 loop spans 16 amino acids. Per the germline V gene, CDR1 is MGHRA and CDR2 is YSYEKL. The trim removed 0 bases at V and 5 bases at J, leaving 6 bases unmatched. Through a sample-barcoded 5' primer and a J-beta primer mix, a second PCR was run for about 7 to 12 cycles. TCRdb itself ran the 5' RACE reads through MiXCR, one entry per CDR3 protein. This sample has 1.2 million to 1.5 million distinct CDR3 sequences, with 59% found just once. Ranging in age from about 6 to 90, the donors were healthy Caucasian individuals from Russia. Extraction yielded at least 6 micrograms of total RNA per sample. This clonotype was counted between two and nine times. Its antigen is as yet unknown.

The sequence was collected from a man between 18 and 29 years old in good health. Source material: blood. The rearrangement joins TRBV4-1 to TRBJ2-4, with 8 bases matching TRBD2. CDR3 in DNA: TGCGCCAGCAGCCAAGATCGGCGGGAGGACGAAAACATTCAGTACTTC. Translation gives CASSQDRREDENIQYF.